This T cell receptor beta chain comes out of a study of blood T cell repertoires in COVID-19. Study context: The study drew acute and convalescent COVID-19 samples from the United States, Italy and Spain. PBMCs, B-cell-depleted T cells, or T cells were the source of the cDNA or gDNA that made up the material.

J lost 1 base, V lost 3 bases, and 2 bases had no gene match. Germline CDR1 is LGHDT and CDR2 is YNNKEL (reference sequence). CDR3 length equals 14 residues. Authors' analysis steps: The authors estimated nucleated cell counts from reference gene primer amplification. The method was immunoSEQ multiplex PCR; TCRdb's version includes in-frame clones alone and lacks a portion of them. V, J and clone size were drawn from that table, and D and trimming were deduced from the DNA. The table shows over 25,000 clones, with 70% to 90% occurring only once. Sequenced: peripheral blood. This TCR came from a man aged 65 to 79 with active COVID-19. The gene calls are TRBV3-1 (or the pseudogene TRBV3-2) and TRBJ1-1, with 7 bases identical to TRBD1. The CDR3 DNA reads TGTGCCAGCAGCCACCGGACAGGGAACACTGAAGCTTTCTTT. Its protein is CASSHRTGNTEAFF.